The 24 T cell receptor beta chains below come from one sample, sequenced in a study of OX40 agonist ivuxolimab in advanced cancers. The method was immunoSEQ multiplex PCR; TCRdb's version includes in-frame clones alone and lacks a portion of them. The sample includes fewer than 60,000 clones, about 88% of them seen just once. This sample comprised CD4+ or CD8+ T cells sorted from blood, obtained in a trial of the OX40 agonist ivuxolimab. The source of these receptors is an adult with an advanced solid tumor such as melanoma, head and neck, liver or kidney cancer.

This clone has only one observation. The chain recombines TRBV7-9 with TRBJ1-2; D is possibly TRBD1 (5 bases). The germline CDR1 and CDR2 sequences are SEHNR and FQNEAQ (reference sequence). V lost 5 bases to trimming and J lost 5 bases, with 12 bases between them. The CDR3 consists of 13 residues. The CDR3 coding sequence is TGTGCCAGCAGCCCAGGGACTGGGTATGGCTACACCTTC. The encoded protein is CASSPGTGYGYTF.

The CDR3 spells CASSSPRDPKNTEAFF. The CDR3 DNA is TGTGCCAGCAGTTCCCCCCGGGACCCAAAAAACACTGAAGCTTTCTTT. The gene calls are TRBV28 and TRBJ1-1, with D possibly being TRBD1 (5 bases). The CDR3 is 16 residues long. CDR1 and CDR2 from the germline V gene are MDHEN and SYDVKM. Trimming removed 4 bases at V and 2 bases at J, with 17 bases between.

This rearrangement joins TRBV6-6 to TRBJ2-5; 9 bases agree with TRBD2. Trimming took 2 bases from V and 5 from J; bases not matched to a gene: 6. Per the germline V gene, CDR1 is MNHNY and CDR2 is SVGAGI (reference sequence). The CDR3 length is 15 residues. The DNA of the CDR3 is TGTGCCAGCAGTTACAGGCGGGAGGGCGGGGAGACCCAGTACTTC. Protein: CASSYRREGGETQYF.

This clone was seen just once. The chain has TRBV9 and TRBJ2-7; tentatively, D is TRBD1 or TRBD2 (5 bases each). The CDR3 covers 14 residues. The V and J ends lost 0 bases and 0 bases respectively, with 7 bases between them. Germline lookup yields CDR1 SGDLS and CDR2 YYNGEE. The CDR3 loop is CASSVEGSSYEQYF. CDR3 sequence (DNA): TGTGCCAGCAGCGTAGAGGGGAGCTCCTACGAGCAGTACTTC.

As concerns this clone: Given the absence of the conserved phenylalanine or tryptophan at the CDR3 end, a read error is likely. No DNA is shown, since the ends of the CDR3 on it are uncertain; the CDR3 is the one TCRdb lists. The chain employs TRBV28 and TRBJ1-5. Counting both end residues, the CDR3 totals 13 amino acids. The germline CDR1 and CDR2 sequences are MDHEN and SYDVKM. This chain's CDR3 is CASSTPGRRNTQL.

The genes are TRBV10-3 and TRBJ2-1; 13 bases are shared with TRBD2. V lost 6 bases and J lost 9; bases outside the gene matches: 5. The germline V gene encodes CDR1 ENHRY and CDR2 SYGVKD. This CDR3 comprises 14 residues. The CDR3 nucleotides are TGTGCCATCAGACCTGGACTAGCGGGAGTTGAGCAGTTCTTC. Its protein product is CAIRPGLAGVEQFF.

This CDR3 reads CSVGAGSGYTF. DNA of the CDR3: TGCAGCGTTGGAGCGGGTTCTGGCTACACCTTC. The V and J genes are TRBV29-1 and TRBJ1-2; D not certain. CDR1 is SQVTM, CDR2 ANQGSEA, per germline. Between the trimmed V and J ends, which lost 4 bases and 7 bases, there was a span of 10 bases. The CDR3 is made up of 11 amino acids.

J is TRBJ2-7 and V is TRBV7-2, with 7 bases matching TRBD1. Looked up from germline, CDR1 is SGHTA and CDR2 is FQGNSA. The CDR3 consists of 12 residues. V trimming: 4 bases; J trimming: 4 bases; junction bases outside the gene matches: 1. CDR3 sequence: CASSSTGYEQYF. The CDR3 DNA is TGTGCCAGCAGCTCGACAGGGTACGAGCAGTACTTC.

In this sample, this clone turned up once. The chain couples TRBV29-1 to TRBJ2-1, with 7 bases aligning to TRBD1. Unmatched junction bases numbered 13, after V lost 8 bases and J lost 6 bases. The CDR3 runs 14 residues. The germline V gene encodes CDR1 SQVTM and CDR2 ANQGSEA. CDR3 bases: TGCAGCCTCCGACGGGCAGGGGGTCTCAATGAGCAGTTCTTC. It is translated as CSLRRAGGLNEQFF.

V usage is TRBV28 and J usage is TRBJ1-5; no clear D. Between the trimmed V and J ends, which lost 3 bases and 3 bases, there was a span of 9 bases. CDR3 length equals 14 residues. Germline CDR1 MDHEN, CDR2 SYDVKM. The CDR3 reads CASSFAGYNQPQHF. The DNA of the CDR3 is TGTGCCAGCAGTTTTGCTGGGTACAATCAGCCCCAGCATTTT.

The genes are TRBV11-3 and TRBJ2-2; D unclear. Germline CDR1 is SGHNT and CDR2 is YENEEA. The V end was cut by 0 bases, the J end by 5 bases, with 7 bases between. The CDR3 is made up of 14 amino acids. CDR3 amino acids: CASSLEGRTGELFF. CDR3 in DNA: TGTGCCAGCAGCTTAGAGGGAAGGACCGGGGAGCTGTTTTTT.

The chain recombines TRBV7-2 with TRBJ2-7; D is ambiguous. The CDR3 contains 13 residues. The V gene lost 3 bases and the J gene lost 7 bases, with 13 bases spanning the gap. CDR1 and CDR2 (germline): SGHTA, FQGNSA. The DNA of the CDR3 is TGTGCCAGCAGCTTGATGCTGGGTATAGAGCAGTACTTC. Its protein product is CASSLMLGIEQYF.

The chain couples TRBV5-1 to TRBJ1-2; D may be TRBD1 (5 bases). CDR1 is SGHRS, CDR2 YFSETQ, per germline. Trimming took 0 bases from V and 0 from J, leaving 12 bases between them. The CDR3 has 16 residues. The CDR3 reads CASSLEGWGSNYGYTF. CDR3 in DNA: TGCGCCAGCAGCTTGGAGGGTTGGGGCTCTAACTATGGCTACACCTTC.

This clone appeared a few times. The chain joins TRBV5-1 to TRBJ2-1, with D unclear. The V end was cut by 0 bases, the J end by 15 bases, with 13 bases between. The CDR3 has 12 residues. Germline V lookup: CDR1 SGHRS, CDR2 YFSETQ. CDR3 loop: CASSLERLSLFF. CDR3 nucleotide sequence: TGCGCCAGCAGCTTGGAGAGGCTTTCTTTGTTCTTC.

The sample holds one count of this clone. The CDR3, as DNA: TGTGCCAGCAAACCGGGACTAGGAACCTACGAGCAGTACTTC. It translates to CASKPGLGTYEQYF. The gene calls are TRBV2 and TRBJ2-7; TRBD2 aligns across 8 bases. V lost 7 bases to trimming and J lost 2 bases; unmatched junction nucleotides: 7. The germline V gene encodes CDR1 SNHLY and CDR2 FYNNEI. This CDR3 region has 14 residues.

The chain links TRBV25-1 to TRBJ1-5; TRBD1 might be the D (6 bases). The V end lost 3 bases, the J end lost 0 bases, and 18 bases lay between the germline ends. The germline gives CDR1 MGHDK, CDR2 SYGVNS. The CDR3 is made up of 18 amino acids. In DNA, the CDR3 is TGTGCCAGCAGTGAGACAGGCCCCAACCCTTATAGCAATCAGCCCCAGCATTTT. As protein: CASSETGPNPYSNQPQHF.

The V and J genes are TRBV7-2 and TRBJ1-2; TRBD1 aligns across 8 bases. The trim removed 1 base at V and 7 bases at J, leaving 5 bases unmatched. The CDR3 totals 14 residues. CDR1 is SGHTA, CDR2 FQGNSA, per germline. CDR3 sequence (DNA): TGTGCCAGCAGCTTAGGTCCAGGGGGCGTTGGCTACACCTTC. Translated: CASSLGPGGVGYTF.

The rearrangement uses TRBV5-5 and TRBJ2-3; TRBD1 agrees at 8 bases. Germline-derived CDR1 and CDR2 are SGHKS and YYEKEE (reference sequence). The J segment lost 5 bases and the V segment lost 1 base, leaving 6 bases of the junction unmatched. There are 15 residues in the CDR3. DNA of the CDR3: TGTGCCAGCAGCTTGTACAGGGGGGAGTTAGATACGCAGTATTTT. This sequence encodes CASSLYRGELDTQYF.

The CDR3 DNA reads as TGTGCCAGCACCGAAAGGACGGGTGAGCAGTTCTTC. It codes for CASTERTGEQFF. The rearrangement joins TRBV28 to TRBJ2-1; D is unclear. The germline V gene encodes CDR1 MDHEN and CDR2 SYDVKM. This CDR3 has 12 residues. V lost 7 bases and J 9 bases, leaving 13 bases between the germline ends.

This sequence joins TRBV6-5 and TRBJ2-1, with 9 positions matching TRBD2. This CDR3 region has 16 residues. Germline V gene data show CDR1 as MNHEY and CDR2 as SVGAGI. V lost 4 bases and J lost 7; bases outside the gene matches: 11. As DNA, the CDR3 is TGTGCCAGCAGTTCCCCCGCGGGAGGGCCAGGGAATGAGCAGTTCTTC. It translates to CASSSPAGGPGNEQFF.

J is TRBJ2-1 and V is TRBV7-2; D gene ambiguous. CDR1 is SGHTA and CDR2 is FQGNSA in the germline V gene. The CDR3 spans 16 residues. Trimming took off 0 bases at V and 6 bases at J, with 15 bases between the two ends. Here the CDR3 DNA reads TGTGCCAGCAGCTTAGCGATCGGGTTCAGAGCCAATGAGCAGTTCTTC. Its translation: CASSLAIGFRANEQFF.

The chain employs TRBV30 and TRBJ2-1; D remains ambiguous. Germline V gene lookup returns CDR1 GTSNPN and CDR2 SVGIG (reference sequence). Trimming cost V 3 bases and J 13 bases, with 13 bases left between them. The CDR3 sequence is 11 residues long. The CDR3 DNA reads TGTGCCTGGAGATCTGCGATGGAACAGTTCTTC. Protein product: CAWRSAMEQFF.

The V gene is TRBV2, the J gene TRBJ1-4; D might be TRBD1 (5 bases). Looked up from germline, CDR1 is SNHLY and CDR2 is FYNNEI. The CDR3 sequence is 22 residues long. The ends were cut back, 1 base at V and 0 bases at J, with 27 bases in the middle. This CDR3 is CASSEVQTGLSSVGTTNEKLFF. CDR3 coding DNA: TGTGCCAGCAGTGAAGTACAGACGGGACTGTCGTCTGTGGGAACAACTAATGAAAAACTGTTTTTT.

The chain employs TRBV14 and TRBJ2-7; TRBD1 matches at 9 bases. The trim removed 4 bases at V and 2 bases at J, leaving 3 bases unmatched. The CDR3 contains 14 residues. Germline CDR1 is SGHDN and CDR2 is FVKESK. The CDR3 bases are TGTGCCAGCAGCCTGGGACAGGGACCCTACGAGCAGTACTTC. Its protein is CASSLGQGPYEQYF.